Shown below are 8 T cell receptor beta chains from a single sample sequenced in a study of blood T cells in healthy people across ages. A sample-barcoded 5' primer and a J-beta primer mix were used in a second PCR of roughly 6 to 11 cycles. TCRdb reprocessed the 5' RACE reads via MiXCR and lists one record per CDR3 protein. The sample has approximately 1.5 million distinct CDR3 sequences; approximately 42% are singletons. Sequencing was carried out using blood. These receptors originate from a woman under 30 in good health.

Of note for this clonotype: A read error may account for a junction end that differs from germline. The J gene is TRBJ2-5, the V gene TRBV12-3 or TRBV12-4; 11 nucleotides agree with TRBD2. This CDR3 has 16 residues. As DNA, the CDR3 is TGTGCCGGCAGTTTAATTACTAGCGGGAGCCGTAGGACCCAGTACTTC. Translating it yields CAGSLITSGSRRTQYF.

This clonotype was counted a few times. The chain has TRBV2 and TRBJ1-2; D not resolved. V shed 6 bases and J shed 1 base, with 9 bases lying between them. The CDR3 has 13 amino acids. CDR1 and CDR2 (germline): SNHLY, FYNNEI. The CDR3 reads CASRGESNYGYTF. The CDR3 region has the DNA TGTGCCAGCAGGGGCGAGAGTAACTATGGCTACACCTTC.

The V gene is TRBV4-2, the J gene TRBJ2-7, with 7 bases identical to TRBD2. J was trimmed by 3 bases and V by 1 base; bases with no gene match: 3. From germline, CDR1 is LGHNA and CDR2 YNFKEQ. This CDR3 has 14 amino acids. DNA of the CDR3: TGTGCCAGCAGCCAAGCAGGGACTATCTACGAGCAGTACTTC. Its protein is CASSQAGTIYEQYF.

The chain employs TRBV7-2 and TRBJ2-3, with D perhaps matching TRBD1 or TRBD2 (5 bases each). Germline CDR1 reads SGHTA; CDR2 reads FQGNSA. The V and J ends lost 5 bases and 10 bases respectively, with 19 bases between them. This CDR3 is built from 14 residues. The CDR3: CASSPTQGEISQYF. CDR3 DNA: TGTGCCAGCAGCCCCACCCAGGGAGAAATTTCGCAGTATTTT.

The chain recombines TRBV7-2 with TRBJ2-7; no clear D gene. CDR3 length: 15 amino acids. Trimming pared 5 bases from V and 0 bases from J, leaving 14 bases between. Germline V lookup: CDR1 SGHTA, CDR2 FQGNSA. As DNA, the CDR3 is TGTGCCAGCAGCCCCGCACAGTTGAGCTCCTACGAGCAGTACTTC. It encodes CASSPAQLSSYEQYF. The full variable domain, in which reference TRBV7-2 and TRBJ2-7 provide the parts outside the CDR3, is GAGVSQSPSNKVTEKGKDVELRCDPISGHTALYWYRQSLGQGLEFLIYFQGNSAPDKSGLPSDRFSAERTGGSVSTLTIQRTQQEDSAVYLCASSPAQLSSYEQYFGPGTRLTVT.

This clonotype appeared once. The J gene is TRBJ1-2, the V gene TRBV14, with 8 bases identical to TRBD1. CDR1 is SGHDN, CDR2 FVKESK, per germline. The junction had 21 bases not matched to a gene; V was cut back by 0 bases and J by 3 bases. This CDR3 is 21 amino acids long. For the CDR3, the DNA is TGTGCCAGCAGCCAAGATCGCGGCCCCAGTCTCAGGGGGCGCTATGACTATGGCTACACCTTC. This translates into CASSQDRGPSLRGRYDYGYTF.

For the CDR3, the DNA is TGCAGAGGGAAGCGGACGGCTAACTATGGCTACACCTTC. It specifies CRGKRTANYGYTF. This chain links TRBV20-1 with TRBJ1-2; D gene ambiguous. The CDR3 totals 13 residues. Germline-derived CDR1 and CDR2 are DFQATT and SNEGSKA (reference sequence).

The chain recombines TRBV20-1 with TRBJ2-7, with D perhaps matching TRBD1 (6 bases). Germline CDR1 is DFQATT and CDR2 is SNEGSKA (reference sequence). V lost 5 bases and J 7 bases, leaving 12 bases between the germline ends. This CDR3 contains 11 residues. CDR3 coding DNA: TGCAGTGCTTACAGGGCTCGAGAGCAGTACTTC. Residues: CSAYRAREQYF.